Listed here is a single T cell receptor (beta chain). Its antigen remains undetermined. It has no much larger one-base neighbor in the sample; base qualities were not kept. The data stem from a study of blood T cell repertoires in COVID-19 (TCRdb year 2020). Study-wide context: Recovered participants in ImmuneRACE Cohort 3 were defined as having two consecutive negative NP/OP PCR tests, clearance from a healthcare professional, or resolution of symptoms. The collaborator samples originated in the United States, Italy and Spain and spanned the acute and convalescent phases of COVID-19. The prospective study material was composed of cDNA or gDNA derived from T cells, B-cell-depleted T cells, or PBMCs. Deeply sampled blood TCRbeta repertoires from subjects exposed to, actively infected with, or recovered from COVID-19 were included in the dataset. The repertoires were made available in a free public database intended to serve as a resource for research on the immune response to SARS-CoV-2. The samples were drawn from the first 160 participants of the ongoing ImmuneRACE study and from more than 1,000 subjects provided by 6 global collaborators. The sample metadata nearly always contained a de-identified subject ID, COVID-19 status, age in years and sex. Where HLA class I and class II types were available, the types were taken from metadata supplied by the sample provider, not from assay-based typing. Points the paper makes about the study in general: How much clinical and demographic metadata was included differed by source and by participant, and the metadata was provided uncurated.

TCRbeta CDR3 regions were amplified from genomic DNA by means of the immunoSEQ Assay, a bias-controlled multiplex PCR. Concerning the study's data processing: The number of nucleated cells in each sample was estimated by amplification of reference gene primers within the assay. To quantify the absolute abundance of each unique TCRbeta CDR3 rearrangement, sequence reads were collapsed and filtered. For each sample, productive Simpson clonality was calculated as the square root of Simpson's diversity index across productive rearrangements. TCRdb holds this immuneACCESS table with in-frame rearrangements only. Some clones are missing; in checked studies, unresolved V genes explain under half, and the rest has no known cause. V and J calls and clone size are copied from that table; D and trimming were computed from the DNA. This sample is represented by roughly 200,000 clones; around 86% of them were singletons. Roughly 25% of the sample is held by the ten biggest clonotypes.

Participants in the prospective study were aged about 18 to 90 years, lived in approximately 26 United States geographic areas, and enrolled through a virtual design. In the prospective study, cohorts were assigned on the basis of participant-reported clinical history obtained from a screening survey and a study questionnaire. In the prospective study, whole blood, serum and a nasopharyngeal or oropharyngeal swab were collected from each participant by mobile phlebotomists. Prospective study participants could optionally give additional blood draws and questionnaires over an approximately two-month period. Blood samples from the prospective study were shipped frozen or at room temperature prior to DNA extraction. CDR1 and CDR2, per the germline V gene (reference sequence), are DFQATT and SNEGSKA. Including the terminal cysteine and phenylalanine, the CDR3 comprises 14 residues. Only the CDR3 portion is preserved as DNA: 42 bases, with reading frame beginning at the first base. Trimming removed 3 bases from V and 2 bases from J; the gene matches leave 3 bases unexplained.

The sequence was collected from a woman aged 35 to 49 in a cohort exposed to, infected with or recovered from COVID-19 (not recorded which). Specimen: PBMCs or T cells enriched from blood (not recorded which). Rearrangement joined TRBV20-1 to TRBJ2-5; 10 central bases correspond to TRBD2. This receptor has the CDR3 CSASSGGLQETQYF. The DNA reads as follows: TGCAGTGCTAGTAGCGGGGGGCTGCAAGAGACCCAGTACTTC.